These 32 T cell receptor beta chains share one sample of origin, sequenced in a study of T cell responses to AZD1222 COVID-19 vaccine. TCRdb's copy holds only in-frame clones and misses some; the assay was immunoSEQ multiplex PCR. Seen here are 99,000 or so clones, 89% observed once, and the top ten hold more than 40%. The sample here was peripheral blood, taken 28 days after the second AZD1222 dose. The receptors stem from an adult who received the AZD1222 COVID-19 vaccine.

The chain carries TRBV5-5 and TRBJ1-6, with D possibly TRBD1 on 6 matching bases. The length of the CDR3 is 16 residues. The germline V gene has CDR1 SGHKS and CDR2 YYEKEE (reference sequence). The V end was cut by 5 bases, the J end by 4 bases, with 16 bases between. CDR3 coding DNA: TGTGCCAGCAGGAGACAGGTCGGAGGATATAATTCACCCCTCCACTTT. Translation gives CASRRQVGGYNSPLHF.

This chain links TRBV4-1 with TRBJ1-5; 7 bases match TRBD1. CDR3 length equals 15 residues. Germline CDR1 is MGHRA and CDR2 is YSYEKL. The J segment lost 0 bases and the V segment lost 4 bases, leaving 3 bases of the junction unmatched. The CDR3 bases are TGCGCCAGCAGCCCGGGGACAGTTAGCAATCAGCCCCAGCATTTT. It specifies CASSPGTVSNQPQHF.

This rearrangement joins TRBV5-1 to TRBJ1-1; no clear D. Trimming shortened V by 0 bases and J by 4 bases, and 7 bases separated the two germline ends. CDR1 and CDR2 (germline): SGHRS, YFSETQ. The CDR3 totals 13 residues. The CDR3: CASSLGAGTEAFF. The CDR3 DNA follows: TGCGCCAGCAGCTTGGGGGCGGGCACTGAAGCTTTCTTT. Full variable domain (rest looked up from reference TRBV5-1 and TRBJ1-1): KAGVTQTPRYLIKTRGQQVTLSCSPISGHRSVSWYQQTPGQGLQFLFEYFSETQRNKGNFPGRFSGRQFSNSRSEMNVSTLELGDSALYLCASSLGAGTEAFFGQGTRLTVV.

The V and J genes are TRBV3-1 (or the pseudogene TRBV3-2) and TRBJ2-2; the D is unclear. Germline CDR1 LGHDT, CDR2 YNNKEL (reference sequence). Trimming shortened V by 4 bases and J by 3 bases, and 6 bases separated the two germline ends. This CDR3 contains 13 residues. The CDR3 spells CASSPQYTGELFF. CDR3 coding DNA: TGTGCCAGCAGCCCCCAATACACCGGGGAGCTGTTTTTT.

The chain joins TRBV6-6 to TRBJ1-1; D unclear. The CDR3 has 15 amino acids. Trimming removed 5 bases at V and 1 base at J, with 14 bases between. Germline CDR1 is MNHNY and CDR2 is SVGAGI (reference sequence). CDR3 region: CASSRPGNGNTEAFF. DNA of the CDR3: TGTGCCAGCAGTCGCCCAGGAAATGGGAACACTGAAGCTTTCTTT.

For the CDR3, the DNA is TGTGCCAGCAGCGCCCAGGGAACCACTGAAGCTTTCTTT. Its protein product is CASSAQGTTEAFF. The chain links TRBV14 to TRBJ1-1; the D gene is possibly TRBD1 (5 bases). CDR3 length: 13 amino acids. Germline V gene lookup returns CDR1 SGHDN and CDR2 FVKESK. Trimming stripped 5 bases from V and 4 bases from J, with 11 bases between.

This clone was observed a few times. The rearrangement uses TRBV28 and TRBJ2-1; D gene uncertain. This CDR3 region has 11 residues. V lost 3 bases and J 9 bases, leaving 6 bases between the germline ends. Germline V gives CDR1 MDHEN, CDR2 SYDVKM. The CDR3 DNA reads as TGTGCCAGCAGTTTGGCTCGTGAGCAGTTCTTC. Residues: CASSLAREQFF.

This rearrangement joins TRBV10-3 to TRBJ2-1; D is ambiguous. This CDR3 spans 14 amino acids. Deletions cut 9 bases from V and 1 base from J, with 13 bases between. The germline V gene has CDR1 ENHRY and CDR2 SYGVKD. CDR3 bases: TGTGCCATGGGCGGTGGCCGTTCCTACAATGAGCAGTTCTTC. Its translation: CAMGGGRSYNEQFF.

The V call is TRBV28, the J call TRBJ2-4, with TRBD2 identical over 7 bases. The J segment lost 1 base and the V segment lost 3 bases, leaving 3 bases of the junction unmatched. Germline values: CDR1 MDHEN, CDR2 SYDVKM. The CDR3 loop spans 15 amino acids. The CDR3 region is CASSFRGVAKNIQYF. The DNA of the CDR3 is TGTGCCAGCAGTTTCCGGGGGGTGGCCAAAAACATTCAGTACTTC.

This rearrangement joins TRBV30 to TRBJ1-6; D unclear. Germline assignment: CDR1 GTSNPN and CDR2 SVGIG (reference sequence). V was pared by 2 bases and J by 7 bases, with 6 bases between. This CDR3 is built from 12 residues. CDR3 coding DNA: TGTGCCTGGAGTACTGAAAATTCACCCCTCCACTTT. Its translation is CAWSTENSPLHF. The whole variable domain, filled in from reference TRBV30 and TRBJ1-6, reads SQTIHQWPATLVQPVGSPLSLECTVEGTSNPNLYWYRQAAGRGLQLLFYSVGIGQISSEVPQNLSASRPQDRQFILSSKKLLLSDSGFYLCAWSTENSPLHFGNGTRLTVT.

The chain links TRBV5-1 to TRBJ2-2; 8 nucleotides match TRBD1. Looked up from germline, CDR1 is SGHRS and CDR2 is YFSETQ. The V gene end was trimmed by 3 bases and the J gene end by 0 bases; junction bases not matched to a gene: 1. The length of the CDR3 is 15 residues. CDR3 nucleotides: TGCGCCAGCAGCTGGACAGGGACGAACACCGGGGAGCTGTTTTTT. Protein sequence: CASSWTGTNTGELFF. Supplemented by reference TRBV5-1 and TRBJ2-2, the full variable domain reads KAGVTQTPRYLIKTRGQQVTLSCSPISGHRSVSWYQQTPGQGLQFLFEYFSETQRNKGNFPGRFSGRQFSNSRSEMNVSTLELGDSALYLCASSWTGTNTGELFFGEGSRLTVL.

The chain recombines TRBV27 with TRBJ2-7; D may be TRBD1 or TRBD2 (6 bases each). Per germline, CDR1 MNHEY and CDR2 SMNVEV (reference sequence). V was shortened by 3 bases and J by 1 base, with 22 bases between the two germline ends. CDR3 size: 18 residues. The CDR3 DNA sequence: TGTGCCAGCAGTTTTCCTTACACAGTACGGGGGCCTTCCTACGAGCAGTACTTC. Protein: CASSFPYTVRGPSYEQYF.

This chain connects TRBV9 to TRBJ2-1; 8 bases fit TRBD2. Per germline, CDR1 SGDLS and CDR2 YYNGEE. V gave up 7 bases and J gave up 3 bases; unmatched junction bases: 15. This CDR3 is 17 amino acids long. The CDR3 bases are TGTGCCAGCGGGGAAGGGCGGGAGGCACCTGACTACAATGAGCAGTTCTTC. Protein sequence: CASGEGREAPDYNEQFF.

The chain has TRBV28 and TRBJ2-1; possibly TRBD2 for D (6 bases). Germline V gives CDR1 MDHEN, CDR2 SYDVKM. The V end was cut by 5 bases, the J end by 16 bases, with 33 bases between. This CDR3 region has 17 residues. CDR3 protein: CASSPARLRTIPGSSFF. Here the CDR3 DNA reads TGTGCCAGCAGTCCCGCCCGCCTTCGGACTATCCCCGGATCTAGCTTCTTC. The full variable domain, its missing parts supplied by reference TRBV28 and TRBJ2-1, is DVKVTQSSRYLVKRTGEKVFLECVQDMDHENMFWYRQDPGLGLRLIYFSYDVKMKEKGDIPEGYSVSREKKERFSLILESASTNQTSMYLCASSPARLRTIPGSSFFGPGTRLTVL.

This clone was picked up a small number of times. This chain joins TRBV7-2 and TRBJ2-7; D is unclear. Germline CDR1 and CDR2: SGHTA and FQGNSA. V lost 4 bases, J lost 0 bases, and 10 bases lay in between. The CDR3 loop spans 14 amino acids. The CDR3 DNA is TGTGCCAGCAGCTCCCAGTGGGACTCCTACGAGCAGTACTTC. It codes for CASSSQWDSYEQYF.

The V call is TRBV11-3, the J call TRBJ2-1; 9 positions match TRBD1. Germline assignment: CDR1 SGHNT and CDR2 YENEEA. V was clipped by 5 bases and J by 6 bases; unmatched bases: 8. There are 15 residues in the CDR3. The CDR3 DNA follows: TGTGCCAGCAGCCGTGGCGGGACAGGGTTCAATGAGCAGTTCTTC. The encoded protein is CASSRGGTGFNEQFF.

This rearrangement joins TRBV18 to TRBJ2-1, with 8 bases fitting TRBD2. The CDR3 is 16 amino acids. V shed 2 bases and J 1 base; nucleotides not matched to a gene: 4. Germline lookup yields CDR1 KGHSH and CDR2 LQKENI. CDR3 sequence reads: CASSPYGRGSYNEQFF. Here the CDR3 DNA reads TGTGCCAGCTCACCATACGGGAGGGGTTCCTACAATGAGCAGTTCTTC.

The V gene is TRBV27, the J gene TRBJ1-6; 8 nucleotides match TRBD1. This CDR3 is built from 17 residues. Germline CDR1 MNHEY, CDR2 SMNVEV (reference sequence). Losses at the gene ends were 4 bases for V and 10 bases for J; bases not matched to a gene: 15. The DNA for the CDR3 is TGTGCCAGCAGTTCCCCTACCAGGGGGCGCGCGAAATCACCCCTCCACTTT. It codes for CASSSPTRGRAKSPLHF.

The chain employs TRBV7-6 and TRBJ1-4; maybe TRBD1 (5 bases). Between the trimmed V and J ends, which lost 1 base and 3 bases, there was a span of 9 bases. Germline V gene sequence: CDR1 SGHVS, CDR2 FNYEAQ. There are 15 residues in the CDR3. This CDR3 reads CASSLGRAPNEKLFF. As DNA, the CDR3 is TGTGCCAGCAGCTTAGGCAGGGCCCCTAATGAAAAACTGTTTTTT.

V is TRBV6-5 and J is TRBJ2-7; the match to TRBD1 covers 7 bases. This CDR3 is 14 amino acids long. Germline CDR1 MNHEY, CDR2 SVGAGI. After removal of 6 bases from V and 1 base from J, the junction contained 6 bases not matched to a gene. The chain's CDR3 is CASRLSGQSYEQYF. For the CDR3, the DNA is TGTGCCAGCAGACTATCGGGACAGTCCTACGAGCAGTACTTC.

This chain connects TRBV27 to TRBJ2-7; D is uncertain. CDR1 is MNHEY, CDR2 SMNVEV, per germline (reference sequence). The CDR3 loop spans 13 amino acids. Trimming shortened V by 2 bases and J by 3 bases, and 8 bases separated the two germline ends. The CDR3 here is CASSLARRYEQYF. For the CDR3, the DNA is TGTGCCAGCAGTTTAGCGCGTCGCTACGAGCAGTACTTC.

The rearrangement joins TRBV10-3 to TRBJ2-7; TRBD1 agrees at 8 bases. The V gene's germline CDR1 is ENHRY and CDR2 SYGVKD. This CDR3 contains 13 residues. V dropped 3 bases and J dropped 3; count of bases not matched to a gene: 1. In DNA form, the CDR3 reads TGTGCCATCAGTGACGGACAGGGCTACGAGCAGTACTTC. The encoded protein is CAISDGQGYEQYF.

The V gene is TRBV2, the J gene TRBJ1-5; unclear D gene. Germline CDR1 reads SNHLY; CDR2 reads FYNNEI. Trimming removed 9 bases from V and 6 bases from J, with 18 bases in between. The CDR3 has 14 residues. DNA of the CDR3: TGTGCCAGTGGGGAGAGGGCAGCGAGTCAGCCCCAGCATTTT. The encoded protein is CASGERAASQPQHF.

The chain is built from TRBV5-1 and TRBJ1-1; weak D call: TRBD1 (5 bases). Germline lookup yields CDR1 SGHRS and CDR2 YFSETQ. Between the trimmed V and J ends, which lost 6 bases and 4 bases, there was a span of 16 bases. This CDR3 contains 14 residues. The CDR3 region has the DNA TGCGCCAGCAAAGGGGTTCTGGGTTCCACTGAAGCTTTCTTT. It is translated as CASKGVLGSTEAFF.

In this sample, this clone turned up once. This CDR3 reads CAWGTGGNQPQHF. For the CDR3, the DNA is TGTGCCTGGGGGACAGGGGGCAATCAGCCCCAGCATTTT. The chain combines TRBV30 with TRBJ1-5; 10 bases fit TRBD1. J gave up 2 bases and V 5 bases, and 0 bases lay outside the gene matches. The germline V gene has CDR1 GTSNPN and CDR2 SVGIG (reference sequence). This CDR3 has 13 amino acids.

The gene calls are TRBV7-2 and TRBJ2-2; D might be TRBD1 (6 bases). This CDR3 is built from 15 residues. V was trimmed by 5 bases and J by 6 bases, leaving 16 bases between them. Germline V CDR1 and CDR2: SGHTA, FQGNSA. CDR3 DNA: TGTGCCAGCAGCGACAGGCGTGGGAAATCCGGGGAGCTGTTTTTT. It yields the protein CASSDRRGKSGELFF.

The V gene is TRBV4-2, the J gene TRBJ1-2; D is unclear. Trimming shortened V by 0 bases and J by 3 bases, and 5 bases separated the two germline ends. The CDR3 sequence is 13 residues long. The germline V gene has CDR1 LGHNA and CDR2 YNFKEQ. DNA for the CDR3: TGTGCCAGCAGCCAAGATGGCTACTATGGCTACACCTTC. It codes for CASSQDGYYGYTF.

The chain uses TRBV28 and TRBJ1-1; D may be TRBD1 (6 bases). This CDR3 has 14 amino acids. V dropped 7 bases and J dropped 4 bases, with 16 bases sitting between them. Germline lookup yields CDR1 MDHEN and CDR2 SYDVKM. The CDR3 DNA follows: TGTGCCAGCAATCTGATAGGGACAAGCACTGAAGCTTTCTTT. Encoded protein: CASNLIGTSTEAFF.

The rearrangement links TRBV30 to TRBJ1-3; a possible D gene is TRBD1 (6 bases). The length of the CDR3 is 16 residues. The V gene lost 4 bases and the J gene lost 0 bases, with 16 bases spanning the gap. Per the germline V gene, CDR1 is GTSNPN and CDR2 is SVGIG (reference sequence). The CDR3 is CAWTRQASSSGNTIYF. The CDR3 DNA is TGTGCCTGGACCCGACAGGCTTCAAGCTCTGGAAACACCATATATTTT.

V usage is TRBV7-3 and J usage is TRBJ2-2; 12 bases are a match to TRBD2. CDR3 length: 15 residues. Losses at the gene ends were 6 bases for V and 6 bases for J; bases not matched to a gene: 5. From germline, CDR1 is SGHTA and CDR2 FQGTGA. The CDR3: CASSFSSGRAGELFF. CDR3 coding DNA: TGTGCCAGCAGTTTCTCTAGCGGGAGGGCCGGGGAGCTGTTTTTT.

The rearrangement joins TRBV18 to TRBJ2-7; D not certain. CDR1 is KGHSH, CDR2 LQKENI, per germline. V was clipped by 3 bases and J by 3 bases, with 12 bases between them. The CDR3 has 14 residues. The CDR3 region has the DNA TGTGCCAGCTCACCGTCGACTCCGGACTACGAGCAGTACTTC. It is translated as CASSPSTPDYEQYF.

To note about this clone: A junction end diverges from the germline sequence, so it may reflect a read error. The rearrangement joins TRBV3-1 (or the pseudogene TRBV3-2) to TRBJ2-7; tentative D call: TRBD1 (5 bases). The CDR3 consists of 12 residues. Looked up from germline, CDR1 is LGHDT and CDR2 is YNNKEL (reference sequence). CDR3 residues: CASSKDSYEQYF. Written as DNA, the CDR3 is TGTGCCAGCAGCAAAGACAGTTACGAGCAGTACTTC.